What follows are 2 T cell receptor beta chains derived from one specimen sequenced in a study of blood T cell repertoires in COVID-19. Using immunoSEQ multiplex PCR, the repertoire was profiled, and TCRdb retains in-frame clones only, with some absent. The sample yields a few hundred thousand clones, 87% seen once. Sequenced material: peripheral blood. These receptors all stem from a man between 35 and 55 years old with active or convalescent COVID-19.

The chain couples TRBV5-1 to TRBJ1-5; D may be TRBD1 (5 bases). CDR1 SGHRS and CDR2 YFSETQ come from the germline V gene. This CDR3 spans 17 amino acids. Trimming removed 1 base at V and 5 bases at J, with 19 bases between. The CDR3 bases are TGCGCCAGCAGCTTGCCCCCAAGTGACAGAAACCATCAGCCCCAGCATTTT. Translation: CASSLPPSDRNHQPQHF.

A single count supports this clone. The V gene is TRBV3-1 (or the pseudogene TRBV3-2), the J gene TRBJ1-1; 7 bases line up with TRBD1. The CDR3 runs 14 residues. The V gene end was trimmed by 4 bases and the J gene end by 2 bases; junction bases not matched to a gene: 4. CDR1 is LGHDT, CDR2 YNNKEL, per germline (reference sequence). CDR3 bases: TGTGCCAGCAGCCCTCGACAGGGAAACACTGAAGCTTTCTTT. It codes for CASSPRQGNTEAFF.